This paragraph reports one TCR beta chain. Its matching antigen is unknown. The use of a sample-barcoded 5' primer and a J-beta primer mix characterized a second PCR of roughly 7 to 12 cycles. TCRdb analysed the 5' RACE reads with MiXCR anew, one entry per CDR3 protein. This table holds over 750,000 distinct CDR3 sequences, approximately 25% found once. Germline values: CDR1 SQVTM, CDR2 ANQGSEA. CDR3 length equals 12 residues. This entry belongs to a study of blood T cells in healthy people across ages. Study-wide findings and caveats: In older individuals, TCR beta diversity per million T cells was lower, falling roughly linearly with age.

This sample also appeared in a second study, on T cells of mothers and their children.

Sequencing was done on a sample of blood. This clonotype was obtained from a boy aged 5 to 17 in good health. The chain uses TRBV29-1 and TRBJ2-5; perhaps TRBD1 as D (5 bases). TRBJ2-7 matches the DNA end more closely, so the J call is doubtful. The CDR3 DNA is TGCAGCGTTTGGGGCTCAAACTACGAGCAGTACTTC. Encoded protein: CSVWGSNYEQYF.